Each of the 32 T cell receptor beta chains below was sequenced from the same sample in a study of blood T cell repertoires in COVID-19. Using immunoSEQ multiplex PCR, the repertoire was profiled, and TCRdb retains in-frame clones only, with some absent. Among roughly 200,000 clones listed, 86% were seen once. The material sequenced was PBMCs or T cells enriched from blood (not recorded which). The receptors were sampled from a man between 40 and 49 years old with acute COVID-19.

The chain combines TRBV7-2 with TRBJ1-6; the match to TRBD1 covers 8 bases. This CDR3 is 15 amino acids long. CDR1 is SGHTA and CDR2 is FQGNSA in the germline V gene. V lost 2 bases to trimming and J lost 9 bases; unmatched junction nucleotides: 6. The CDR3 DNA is TGTGCCAGCAGCTTAAGGACAGGGCCTTTTTCACCCCTCCACTTT. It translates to CASSLRTGPFSPLHF.

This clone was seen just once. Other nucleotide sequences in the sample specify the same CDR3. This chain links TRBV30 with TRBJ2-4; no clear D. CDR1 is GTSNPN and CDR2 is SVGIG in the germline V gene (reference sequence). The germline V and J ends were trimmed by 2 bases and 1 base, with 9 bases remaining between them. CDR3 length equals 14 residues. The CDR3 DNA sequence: TGTGCCTGGAGTCCCCTCGAGGCCAAAAACATTCAGTACTTC. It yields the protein CAWSPLEAKNIQYF.

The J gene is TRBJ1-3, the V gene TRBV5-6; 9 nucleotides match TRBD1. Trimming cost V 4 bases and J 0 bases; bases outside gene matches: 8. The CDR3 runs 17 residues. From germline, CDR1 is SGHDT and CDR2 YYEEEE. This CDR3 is CASSPRTGALSGNTIYF. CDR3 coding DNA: TGTGCCAGCAGCCCCCGGACAGGGGCGCTCTCTGGAAACACCATATATTTT. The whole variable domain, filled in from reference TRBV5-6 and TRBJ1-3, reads DAGVTQSPTHLIKTRGQQVTLRCSPKSGHDTVSWYQQALGQGPQFIFQYYEEEERQRGNFPDRFSGHQFPNYSSELNVNALLLGDSALYLCASSPRTGALSGNTIYFGEGSWLTVV.

The DNA of the CDR3 is TGTGCCAGCAGCCCCGATAATTCACCCCTCCACTTT. This gives the protein CASSPDNSPLHF. The chain joins TRBV3-1 (or the pseudogene TRBV3-2) to TRBJ1-6; D is undetermined. The ends were cut back, 4 bases at V and 5 bases at J, with 3 bases in the middle. Germline CDR1 and CDR2: LGHDT and YNNKEL (reference sequence). CDR3 length equals 12 residues.

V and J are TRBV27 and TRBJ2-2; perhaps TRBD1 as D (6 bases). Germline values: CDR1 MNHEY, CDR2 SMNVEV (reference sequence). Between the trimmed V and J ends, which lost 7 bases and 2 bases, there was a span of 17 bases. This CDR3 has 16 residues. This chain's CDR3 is CASMWSGTLNTGELFF. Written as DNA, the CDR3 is TGTGCCAGCATGTGGAGTGGGACACTCAACACCGGGGAGCTGTTTTTT.

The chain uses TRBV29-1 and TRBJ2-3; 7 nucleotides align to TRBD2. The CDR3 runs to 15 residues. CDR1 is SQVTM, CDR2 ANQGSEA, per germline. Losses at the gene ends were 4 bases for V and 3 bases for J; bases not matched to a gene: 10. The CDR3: CSVVGAGVGTDTQYF. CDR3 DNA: TGCAGCGTTGTAGGGGCGGGAGTGGGGACAGATACGCAGTATTTT.

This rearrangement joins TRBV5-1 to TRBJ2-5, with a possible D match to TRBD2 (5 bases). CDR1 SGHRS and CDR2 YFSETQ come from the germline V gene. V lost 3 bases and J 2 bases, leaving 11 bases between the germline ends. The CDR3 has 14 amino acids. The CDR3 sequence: CASSSGVMQETQYF. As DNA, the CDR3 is TGCGCCAGCAGCTCCGGGGTAATGCAAGAGACCCAGTACTTC. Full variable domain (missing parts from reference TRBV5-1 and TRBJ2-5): KAGVTQTPRYLIKTRGQQVTLSCSPISGHRSVSWYQQTPGQGLQFLFEYFSETQRNKGNFPGRFSGRQFSNSRSEMNVSTLELGDSALYLCASSSGVMQETQYFGPGTRLLVL.

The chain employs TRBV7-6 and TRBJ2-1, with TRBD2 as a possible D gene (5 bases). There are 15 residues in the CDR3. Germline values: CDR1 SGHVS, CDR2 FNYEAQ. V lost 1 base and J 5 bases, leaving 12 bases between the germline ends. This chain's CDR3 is CASSLGGGEDNEQFF. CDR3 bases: TGTGCCAGCAGCTTAGGCGGAGGAGAGGACAATGAGCAGTTCTTC.

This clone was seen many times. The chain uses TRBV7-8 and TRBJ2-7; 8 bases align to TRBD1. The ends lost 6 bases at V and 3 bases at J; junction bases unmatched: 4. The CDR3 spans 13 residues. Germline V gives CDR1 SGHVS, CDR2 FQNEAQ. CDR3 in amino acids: CASSPGTGYEQYF. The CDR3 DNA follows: TGTGCCAGCAGTCCCGGGACAGGCTACGAGCAGTACTTC.

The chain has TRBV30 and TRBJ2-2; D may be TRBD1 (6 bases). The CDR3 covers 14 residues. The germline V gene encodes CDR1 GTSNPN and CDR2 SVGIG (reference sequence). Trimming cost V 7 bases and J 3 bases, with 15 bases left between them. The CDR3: CASDPGQYTGELFF. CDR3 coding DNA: TGTGCCTCAGACCCCGGACAGTACACCGGGGAGCTGTTTTTT.

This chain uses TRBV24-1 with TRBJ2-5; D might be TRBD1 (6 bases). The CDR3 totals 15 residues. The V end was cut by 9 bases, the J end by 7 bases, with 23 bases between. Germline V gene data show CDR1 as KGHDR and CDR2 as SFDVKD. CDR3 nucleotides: TGTGCCACCGAATCGGCCGGGACATGGACGGGGACCCAGTACTTC. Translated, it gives CATESAGTWTGTQYF.

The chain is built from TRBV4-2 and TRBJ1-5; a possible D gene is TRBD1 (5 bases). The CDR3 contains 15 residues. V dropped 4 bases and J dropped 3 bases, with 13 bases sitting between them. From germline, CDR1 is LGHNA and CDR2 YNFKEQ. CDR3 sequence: CASSPISGVNQPQHF. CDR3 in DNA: TGTGCCAGCAGCCCGATTTCGGGGGTCAATCAGCCCCAGCATTTT.

This CDR3 is CASSLTSRGGALWETQYF. The CDR3, as DNA: TGTGCCAGCAGCTTAACATCCCGAGGGGGGGCTTTGTGGGAGACCCAGTACTTC. The chain has TRBV7-6 and TRBJ2-5, with a weak D call TRBD2 (7 bases). V was pared by 2 bases and J by 5 bases, with 24 bases between. Germline V CDR1 and CDR2: SGHVS, FNYEAQ. The CDR3 consists of 18 residues.

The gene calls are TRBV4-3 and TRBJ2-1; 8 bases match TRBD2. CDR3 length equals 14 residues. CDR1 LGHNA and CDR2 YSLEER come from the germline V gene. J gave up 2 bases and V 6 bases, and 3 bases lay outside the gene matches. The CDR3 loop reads CASSVAGTYNEQFF. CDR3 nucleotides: TGCGCCAGCAGTGTAGCGGGGACCTACAATGAGCAGTTCTTC.

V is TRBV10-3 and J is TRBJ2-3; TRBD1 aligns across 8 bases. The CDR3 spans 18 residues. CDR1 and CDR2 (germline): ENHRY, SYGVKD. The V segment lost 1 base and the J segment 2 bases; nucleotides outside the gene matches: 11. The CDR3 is CAISECWDRNRSTDTQYF. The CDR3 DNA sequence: TGTGCCATCAGTGAGTGTTGGGACAGGAACCGATCCACAGATACGCAGTATTTT.

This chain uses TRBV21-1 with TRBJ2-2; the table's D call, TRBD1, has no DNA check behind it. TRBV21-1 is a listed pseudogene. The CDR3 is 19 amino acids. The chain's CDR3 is CASSKILDRDSANTGELFF. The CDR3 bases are TGTGCCAGCAGCAAAATCCTGGACAGGGATTCCGCGAACACCGGGGAGCTGTTTTTT.

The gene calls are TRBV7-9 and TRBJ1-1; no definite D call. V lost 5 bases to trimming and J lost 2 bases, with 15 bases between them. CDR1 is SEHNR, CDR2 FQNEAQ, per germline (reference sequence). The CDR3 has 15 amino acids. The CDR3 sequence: CASSLQMTSNTEAFF. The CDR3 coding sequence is TGTGCCAGCAGCCTCCAAATGACAAGCAACACTGAAGCTTTCTTT.

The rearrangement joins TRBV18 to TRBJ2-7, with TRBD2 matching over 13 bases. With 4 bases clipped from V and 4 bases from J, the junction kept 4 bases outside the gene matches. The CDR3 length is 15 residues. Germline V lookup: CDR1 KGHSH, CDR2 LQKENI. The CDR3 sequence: CASSRTSGRVYEQYF. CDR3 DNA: TGTGCCAGCTCACGCACTAGCGGGAGGGTATACGAGCAGTACTTC.

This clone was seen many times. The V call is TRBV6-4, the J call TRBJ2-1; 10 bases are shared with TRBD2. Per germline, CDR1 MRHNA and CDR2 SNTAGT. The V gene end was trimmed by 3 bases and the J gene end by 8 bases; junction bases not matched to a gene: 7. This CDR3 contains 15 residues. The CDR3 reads CASSEKREGGDEQFF. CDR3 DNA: TGTGCCAGCAGTGAGAAGCGGGAGGGGGGCGATGAGCAGTTCTTC.

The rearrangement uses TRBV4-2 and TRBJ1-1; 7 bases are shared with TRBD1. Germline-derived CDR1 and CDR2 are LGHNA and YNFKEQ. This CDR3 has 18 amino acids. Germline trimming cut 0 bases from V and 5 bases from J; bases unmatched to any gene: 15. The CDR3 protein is CASSQDRGGGFYKTEAFF. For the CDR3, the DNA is TGTGCCAGCAGCCAAGATCGCGGAGGGGGCTTTTATAAGACTGAAGCTTTCTTT.

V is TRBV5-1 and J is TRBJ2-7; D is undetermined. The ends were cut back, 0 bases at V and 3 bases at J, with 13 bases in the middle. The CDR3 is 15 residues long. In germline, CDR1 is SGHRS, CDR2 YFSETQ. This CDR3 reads CASSLDQRGNYEQYF. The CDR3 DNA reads TGCGCCAGCAGCTTGGATCAGAGAGGAAACTACGAGCAGTACTTC. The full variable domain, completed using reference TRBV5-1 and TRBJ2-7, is KAGVTQTPRYLIKTRGQQVTLSCSPISGHRSVSWYQQTPGQGLQFLFEYFSETQRNKGNFPGRFSGRQFSNSRSEMNVSTLELGDSALYLCASSLDQRGNYEQYFGPGTRLTVT.

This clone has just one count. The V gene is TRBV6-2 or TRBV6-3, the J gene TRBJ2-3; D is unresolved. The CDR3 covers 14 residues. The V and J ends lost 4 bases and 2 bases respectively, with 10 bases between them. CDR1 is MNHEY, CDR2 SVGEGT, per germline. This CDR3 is CASSFSLNTDTQYF. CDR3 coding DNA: TGTGCCAGCAGTTTCAGTCTCAACACAGATACGCAGTATTTT.

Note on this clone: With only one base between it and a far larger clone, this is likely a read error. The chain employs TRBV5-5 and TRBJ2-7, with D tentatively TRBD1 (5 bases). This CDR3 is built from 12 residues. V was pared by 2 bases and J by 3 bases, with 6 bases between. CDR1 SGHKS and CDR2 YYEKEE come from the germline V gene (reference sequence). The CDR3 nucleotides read TGTGCCAGCAGCTTCGACAGCTACGAGCAGTACTTC. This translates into CASSFDSYEQYF.

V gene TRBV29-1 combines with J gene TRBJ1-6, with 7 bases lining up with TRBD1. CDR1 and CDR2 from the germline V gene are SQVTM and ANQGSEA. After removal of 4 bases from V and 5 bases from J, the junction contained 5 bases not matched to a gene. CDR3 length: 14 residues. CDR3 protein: CSVAEGQNNSPLHF. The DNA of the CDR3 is TGCAGCGTTGCGGAGGGACAGAATAATTCACCCCTCCACTTT.

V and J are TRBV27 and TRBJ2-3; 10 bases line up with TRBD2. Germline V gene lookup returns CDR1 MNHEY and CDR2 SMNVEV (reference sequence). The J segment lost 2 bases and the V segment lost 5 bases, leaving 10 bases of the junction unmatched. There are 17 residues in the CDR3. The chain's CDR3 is CASSQNAGLADTDTQYF. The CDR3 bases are TGTGCCAGCAGTCAAAACGCCGGACTAGCGGACACAGATACGCAGTATTTT.

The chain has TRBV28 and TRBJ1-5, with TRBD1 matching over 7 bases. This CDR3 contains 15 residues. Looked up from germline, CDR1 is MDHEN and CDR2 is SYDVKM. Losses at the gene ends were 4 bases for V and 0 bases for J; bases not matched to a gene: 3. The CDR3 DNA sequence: TGTGCCAGCAGTTCGGGACAGAATAGCAATCAGCCCCAGCATTTT. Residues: CASSSGQNSNQPQHF.

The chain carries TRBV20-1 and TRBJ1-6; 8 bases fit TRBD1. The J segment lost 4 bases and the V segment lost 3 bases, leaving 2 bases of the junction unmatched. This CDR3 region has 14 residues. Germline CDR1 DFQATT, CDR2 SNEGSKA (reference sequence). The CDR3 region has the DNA TGCAGTGCTAGTACAGGGGGGTATAATTCACCCCTCCACTTT. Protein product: CSASTGGYNSPLHF.

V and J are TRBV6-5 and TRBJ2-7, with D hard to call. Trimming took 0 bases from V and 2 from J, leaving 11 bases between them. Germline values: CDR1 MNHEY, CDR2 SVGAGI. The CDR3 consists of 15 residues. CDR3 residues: CASSYSLLAPYEQYF. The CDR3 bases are TGTGCCAGCAGTTACTCGTTGCTGGCCCCCTACGAGCAGTACTTC.

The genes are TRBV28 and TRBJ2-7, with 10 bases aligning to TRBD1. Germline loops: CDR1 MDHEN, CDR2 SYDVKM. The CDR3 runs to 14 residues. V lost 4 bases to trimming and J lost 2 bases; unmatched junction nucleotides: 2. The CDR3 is CASSSGTGAYEQYF. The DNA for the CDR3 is TGTGCCAGCAGTTCCGGGACAGGGGCCTACGAGCAGTACTTC.

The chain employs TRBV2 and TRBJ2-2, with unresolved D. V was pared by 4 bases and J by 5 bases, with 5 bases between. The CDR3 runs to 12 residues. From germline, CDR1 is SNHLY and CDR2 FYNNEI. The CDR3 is CASSAETGELFF. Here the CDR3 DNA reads TGTGCCAGCAGTGCCGAGACCGGGGAGCTGTTTTTT.

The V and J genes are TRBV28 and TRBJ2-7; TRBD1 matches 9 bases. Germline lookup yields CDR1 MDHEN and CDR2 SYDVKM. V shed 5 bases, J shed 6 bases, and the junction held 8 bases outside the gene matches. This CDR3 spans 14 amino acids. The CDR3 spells CASSRGQGGFEQYF. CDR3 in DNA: TGTGCCAGCAGTAGGGGACAGGGAGGTTTCGAGCAGTACTTC.

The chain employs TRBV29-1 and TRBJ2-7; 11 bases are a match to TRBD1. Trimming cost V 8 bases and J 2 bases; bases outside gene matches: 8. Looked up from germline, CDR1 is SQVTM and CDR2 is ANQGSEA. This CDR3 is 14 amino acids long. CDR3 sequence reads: CSIWGTGGTYEQYF. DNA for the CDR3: TGCAGCATCTGGGGGACAGGGGGAACCTACGAGCAGTACTTC.